What follows are 23 T cell receptor beta chains derived from one specimen sequenced in a study of blood T cell repertoires in COVID-19. The protocol was immunoSEQ multiplex PCR, while the TCRdb copy is restricted to in-frame clones and leaves out a portion. The sample contains 77,000 or so clones, roughly 70% of which appear only once. Sequenced sample: peripheral blood. Receptor source: a human donor with acute or convalescent COVID-19. The donor label of this sample is uncertain.

The CDR3 sequence: CASSHTYSPITISGSSYEQYF. Here the CDR3 DNA reads TGCGCCAGCAGTCACACTTATTCGCCGATCACAATTAGCGGGAGCTCCTACGAGCAGTACTTC. The chain recombines TRBV23-1 with TRBJ2-7; 9 bases fit TRBD2. TRBV23-1 is an ORF for which the function is uncertain. The ends lost 3 bases at V and 0 bases at J; junction bases unmatched: 21. CDR3 length: 21 amino acids.

The CDR3: CASSALSGRARTDTQYF. CDR3 DNA: TGTGCCAGCAGCGCCCTTAGCGGGAGGGCGAGGACAGATACGCAGTATTTT. The chain links TRBV7-2 to TRBJ2-3; 11 bases map to TRBD2. With 5 bases clipped from V and 3 bases from J, the junction kept 10 bases outside the gene matches. Germline V gene sequence: CDR1 SGHTA, CDR2 FQGNSA. This CDR3 is 17 amino acids long.

The chain uses TRBV14 and TRBJ1-1, with a tentative D call TRBD1 (5 bases). In germline, CDR1 is SGHDN, CDR2 FVKESK. Trimming pared 3 bases from V and 4 bases from J, leaving 12 bases between. This CDR3 has 14 residues. CDR3 nucleotides: TGTGCCAGCAGCCATAACCGGGGGGGCACTGAAGCTTTCTTT. As protein: CASSHNRGGTEAFF.

The rearrangement uses TRBV19 and TRBJ1-5; the D gene is possibly TRBD1 (5 bases). This CDR3 comprises 13 residues. The germline CDR1 and CDR2 sequences are LNHDA and SQIVND (reference sequence). V lost 6 bases to trimming and J lost 5 bases, with 11 bases between them. CDR3 protein: CASSIDRYQPQHF. CDR3 bases: TGTGCCAGTAGCATTGACAGATATCAGCCCCAGCATTTT.

Remarks on this clone: The same CDR3 can be traced to other DNA sequences in this sample. The CDR3 loop is CASSSQGYYGYTF. CDR3 nucleotides: TGTGCCAGCAGTTCACAGGGCTACTATGGCTACACCTTC. The chain combines TRBV12-3 or TRBV12-4 with TRBJ1-2; maybe TRBD1 (6 bases). V dropped 4 bases and J dropped 3 bases, with 9 bases sitting between them. This CDR3 is built from 13 residues.

This sequence joins TRBV2 and TRBJ2-1; TRBD2 is a possible D gene (6 bases). The V gene lost 5 bases and the J gene lost 3 bases, with 8 bases spanning the gap. CDR1 and CDR2 (germline): SNHLY, FYNNEI. The CDR3 covers 13 residues. CDR3 DNA: TGTGCCAGCAGTCCGGGGGTCTACAATGAGCAGTTCTTC. It yields the protein CASSPGVYNEQFF.

J is TRBJ2-3 and V is TRBV30; 14 bases match TRBD2. Germline V gives CDR1 GTSNPN, CDR2 SVGIG (reference sequence). This CDR3 contains 17 residues. V was clipped by 1 base and J by 7 bases; unmatched bases: 10. CDR3 nucleotide sequence: TGTGCCTGGAGTGACGGCCCCGGGACTAGCGGGAGTTATACGCAGTATTTT. Translated: CAWSDGPGTSGSYTQYF.

In this sample, this clone turned up once. This chain links TRBV28 with TRBJ2-5, with 7 bases identical to TRBD1. CDR1 and CDR2 (germline): MDHEN, SYDVKM. There are 17 residues in the CDR3. The V gene end was trimmed by 0 bases and the J gene end by 1 base; junction bases not matched to a gene: 8. The CDR3 sequence is CASSLWGSAGGQETQYF. For the CDR3, the DNA is TGTGCCAGCAGTTTATGGGGTTCCGCAGGGGGCCAAGAGACCCAGTACTTC.

The gene calls are TRBV9 and TRBJ1-4; 10 bases agree with TRBD1. The V gene end was trimmed by 3 bases and the J gene end by 8 bases; junction bases not matched to a gene: 4. The V gene's germline CDR1 is SGDLS and CDR2 YYNGEE. The CDR3 is 14 amino acids. The CDR3 loop reads CASSAGQGQEKLFF. For the CDR3, the DNA is TGTGCCAGCAGCGCGGGACAGGGGCAGGAAAAACTGTTTTTT.

This sequence joins TRBV10-3 and TRBJ2-1; weak D call: TRBD2 (5 bases). V lost 4 bases and J lost 9, with 10 bases in between. This CDR3 has 12 amino acids. The germline V gene encodes CDR1 ENHRY and CDR2 SYGVKD. The CDR3 sequence: CAISAQRVEQFF. The DNA for the CDR3 is TGTGCCATCAGTGCTCAGAGGGTTGAGCAGTTCTTC.

This chain joins TRBV7-9 and TRBJ2-3; possibly TRBD2 for D (7 bases). CDR3 length: 15 residues. V was pared by 4 bases and J by 6 bases, with 17 bases between. From germline, CDR1 is SEHNR and CDR2 FQNEAQ (reference sequence). Written as DNA, the CDR3 is TGTGCCAGCAGCTCCTCGGGGGGCCCCATGGATACGCAGTATTTT. Encoded protein: CASSSSGGPMDTQYF.

This chain joins TRBV3-1 (or the pseudogene TRBV3-2) and TRBJ2-7; perhaps TRBD2 as D (6 bases). Germline CDR1 LGHDT, CDR2 YNNKEL (reference sequence). The CDR3 extends over 15 amino acids. V lost 0 bases and J 5 bases, leaving 14 bases between the germline ends. CDR3 DNA sequence: TGTGCCAGCAGCCAAGATCGGAGGGGTGCGGACGAGCAGTACTTC. Encoded protein: CASSQDRRGADEQYF.

This sequence joins TRBV12-3 or TRBV12-4 and TRBJ1-2; possibly TRBD1 for D (5 bases). Trimming cost V 5 bases and J 4 bases, with 11 bases left between them. This CDR3 spans 13 amino acids. This CDR3 is CASSPGGPYGYTF. CDR3 coding DNA: TGTGCCAGCAGTCCCGGGGGACCCTATGGCTACACCTTC.

The V call is TRBV13, the J call TRBJ2-2, with 10 bases aligning to TRBD1. Germline V CDR1 and CDR2: PRHDT, FYEKMQ (reference sequence). The CDR3 totals 17 residues. V dropped 5 bases and J dropped 4; count of bases not matched to a gene: 10. CDR3: CASSRQGATVATGELFF. CDR3 coding DNA: TGTGCCAGCAGCCGACAGGGGGCTACAGTGGCCACCGGGGAGCTGTTTTTT. The full variable domain, rest sourced from reference TRBV13 and TRBJ2-2, is AAGVIQSPRHLIKEKRETATLKCYPIPRHDTVYWYQQGPGQDPQFLISFYEKMQSDKGSIPDRFSAQQFSDYHSELNMSSLELGDSALYFCASSRQGATVATGELFFGEGSRLTVL.

The chain employs TRBV5-3 and TRBJ1-6, with D hard to call. TRBV5-3 is identified as an open reading frame with a role that is uncertain. Trimming took off 4 bases at V and 18 bases at J, with 23 bases between the two ends. The CDR3 is 14 residues long. CDR3 protein: CARSTPSPDTLPHF. CDR3 nucleotide sequence: TGTGCCAGAAGCACCCCTTCCCCAGACACCCTGCCCCACTTT.

The chain recombines TRBV28 with TRBJ1-4; D call uncertain. Trimming removed 6 bases at V and 5 bases at J, with 13 bases between. CDR3 size: 14 residues. Germline assignment: CDR1 MDHEN and CDR2 SYDVKM. CDR3 nucleotides: TGTGCCAGCAGCATCCCACAGCTGAATGAAAAACTGTTTTTT. Protein product: CASSIPQLNEKLFF.

The chain carries TRBV4-2 and TRBJ2-3; TRBD2 aligns across 9 bases. The CDR3 loop spans 16 amino acids. Germline CDR1 and CDR2: LGHNA and YNFKEQ. The ends lost 0 bases at V and 7 bases at J; junction bases unmatched: 8. The CDR3 region has the DNA TGTGCCAGCAGCCAAGATGGGGTAGCGGGGGCAAATACGCAGTATTTT. It translates to CASSQDGVAGANTQYF.

This clone was counted a few times. CDR3 amino acids: CAWSRGQSNIQYF. The CDR3 DNA follows: TGTGCCTGGAGTAGGGGACAATCAAACATTCAGTACTTC. This sequence joins TRBV30 and TRBJ2-4; weak D call: TRBD1 (6 bases). Per the germline V gene, CDR1 is GTSNPN and CDR2 is SVGIG (reference sequence). The CDR3 loop spans 13 amino acids. V was cut by 2 bases and J by 6 bases, with 11 bases left in between.

J is TRBJ2-3 and V is TRBV4-1, with TRBD2 matching 7 bases. V was pared by 1 base and J by 11 bases, with 6 bases of the junction left unmatched. CDR1 MGHRA and CDR2 YSYEKL come from the germline V gene. This CDR3 contains 13 residues. The CDR3 region has the DNA TGCGCCAGCAGCCAAGTGGGGGGGATGGTGCAGTATTTT. Amino acid sequence: CASSQVGGMVQYF.

The V gene is TRBV30, the J gene TRBJ2-1; D gene ambiguous. The CDR3 length is 12 residues. The germline V gene has CDR1 GTSNPN and CDR2 SVGIG (reference sequence). Trimming took off 2 bases at V and 3 bases at J, with 5 bases between the two ends. CDR3 loop: CAWSPVYNEQFF. The DNA for the CDR3 is TGTGCCTGGAGTCCGGTCTACAATGAGCAGTTCTTC.

The rearrangement joins TRBV3-1 (or the pseudogene TRBV3-2) to TRBJ1-1; D is possibly TRBD1 (6 bases). Germline assignment: CDR1 LGHDT and CDR2 YNNKEL (reference sequence). The CDR3 runs 14 residues. Trimming pared 5 bases from V and 3 bases from J, leaving 13 bases between. Here the CDR3 DNA reads TGTGCCAGCAGCTCTCGGGGACAACACACTGAAGCTTTCTTT. This translates into CASSSRGQHTEAFF.

The chain links TRBV29-1 to TRBJ1-2, with 8 bases matching TRBD1. Unmatched junction bases numbered 4, after V lost 0 bases and J lost 4 bases. Germline V gene data show CDR1 as SQVTM and CDR2 as ANQGSEA. The CDR3 is 14 residues long. The CDR3 protein is CSVEDPGQGYGYTF. CDR3 bases: TGCAGCGTTGAAGATCCAGGACAGGGCTATGGCTACACCTTC.

Written as DNA, the CDR3 is TGTGCCAGCAGTGACTCTAGCACCGGGGAGCTGTTTTTT. Amino acid sequence: CASSDSSTGELFF. This chain uses TRBV6-4 with TRBJ2-2; D unresolved. This CDR3 has 13 amino acids. The V and J ends lost 0 bases and 4 bases respectively, with 3 bases between them. Germline V gives CDR1 MRHNA, CDR2 SNTAGT.